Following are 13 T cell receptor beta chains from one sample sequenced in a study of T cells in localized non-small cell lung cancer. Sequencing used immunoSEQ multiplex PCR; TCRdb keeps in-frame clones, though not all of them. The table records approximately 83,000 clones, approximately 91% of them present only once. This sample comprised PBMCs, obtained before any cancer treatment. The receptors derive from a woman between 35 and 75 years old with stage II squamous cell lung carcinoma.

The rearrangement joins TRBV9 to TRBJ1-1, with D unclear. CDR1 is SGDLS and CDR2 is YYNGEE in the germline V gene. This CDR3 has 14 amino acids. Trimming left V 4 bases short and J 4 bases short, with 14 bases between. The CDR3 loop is CASSFRGGSTEAFF. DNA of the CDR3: TGTGCCAGCAGCTTCCGGGGAGGGAGCACTGAAGCTTTCTTT.

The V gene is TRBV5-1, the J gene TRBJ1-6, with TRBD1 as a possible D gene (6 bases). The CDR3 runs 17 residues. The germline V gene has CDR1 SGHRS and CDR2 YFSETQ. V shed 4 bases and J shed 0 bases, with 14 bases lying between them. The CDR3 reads CASSGKTGPSYNSPLHF. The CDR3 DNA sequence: TGCGCCAGCAGCGGAAAAACAGGGCCCTCCTATAATTCACCCCTCCACTTT. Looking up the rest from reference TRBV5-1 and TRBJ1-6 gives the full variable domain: KAGVTQTPRYLIKTRGQQVTLSCSPISGHRSVSWYQQTPGQGLQFLFEYFSETQRNKGNFPGRFSGRQFSNSRSEMNVSTLELGDSALYLCASSGKTGPSYNSPLHFGNGTRLTVT.

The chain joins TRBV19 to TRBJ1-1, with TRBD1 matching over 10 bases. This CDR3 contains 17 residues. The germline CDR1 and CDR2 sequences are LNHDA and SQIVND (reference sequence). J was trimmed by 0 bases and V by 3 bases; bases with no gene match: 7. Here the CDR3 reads CASSMARTGGMNTEAFF. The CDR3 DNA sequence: TGTGCCAGTAGTATGGCCCGGACAGGGGGGATGAACACTGAAGCTTTCTTT.

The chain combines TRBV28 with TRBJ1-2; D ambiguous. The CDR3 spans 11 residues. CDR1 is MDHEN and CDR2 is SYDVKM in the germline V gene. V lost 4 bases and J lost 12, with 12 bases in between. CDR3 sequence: CASSSTANHTF. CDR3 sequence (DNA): TGTGCCAGCAGTTCGACGGCGAACCACACCTTC.

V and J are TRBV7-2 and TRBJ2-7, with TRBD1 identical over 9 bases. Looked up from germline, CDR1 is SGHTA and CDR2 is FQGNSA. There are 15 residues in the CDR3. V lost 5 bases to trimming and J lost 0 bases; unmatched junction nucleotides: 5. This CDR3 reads CASSLLQGASYEQYF. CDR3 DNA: TGTGCCAGCAGCCTCCTACAGGGGGCCTCCTACGAGCAGTACTTC.

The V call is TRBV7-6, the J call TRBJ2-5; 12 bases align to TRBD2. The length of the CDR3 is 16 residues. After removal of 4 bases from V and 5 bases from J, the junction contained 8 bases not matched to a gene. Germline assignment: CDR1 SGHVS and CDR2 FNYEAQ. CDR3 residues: CASSSSSGGAPETQYF. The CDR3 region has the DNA TGTGCCAGCAGCTCCTCTAGCGGGGGGGCCCCGGAGACCCAGTACTTC.

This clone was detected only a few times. The CDR3 loop reads CASSPRQGFGYGYTF. CDR3 DNA: TGTGCCAGCAGCCCCCGACAGGGATTCGGCTATGGCTACACCTTC. This chain joins TRBV7-2 and TRBJ1-2; 7 nucleotides line up with TRBD1. In germline, CDR1 is SGHTA, CDR2 FQGNSA. The CDR3 loop spans 15 amino acids. The ends lost 5 bases at V and 4 bases at J; junction bases unmatched: 10. Filled out from reference TRBV7-2 and TRBJ1-2, the complete variable domain reads GAGVSQSPSNKVTEKGKDVELRCDPISGHTALYWYRQSLGQGLEFLIYFQGNSAPDKSGLPSDRFSAERTGGSVSTLTIQRTQQEDSAVYLCASSPRQGFGYGYTFGSGTRLTVV.

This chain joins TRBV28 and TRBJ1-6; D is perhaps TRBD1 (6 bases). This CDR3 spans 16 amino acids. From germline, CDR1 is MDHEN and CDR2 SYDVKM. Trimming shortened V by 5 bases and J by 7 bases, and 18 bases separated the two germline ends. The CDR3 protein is CASSKSQGTLNSPLHF. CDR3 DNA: TGTGCCAGCAGTAAGTCACAGGGTACCTTGAATTCACCCCTCCACTTT.

The CDR3 loop is CASSQTGLGTEAFF. The CDR3 nucleotides are TGTGCCAGCAGCCAAACAGGTTTGGGCACTGAAGCTTTCTTT. The rearrangement links TRBV14 to TRBJ1-1; D might be TRBD1 (5 bases). V gave up 2 bases and J gave up 4 bases, with 11 bases separating them. Per germline, CDR1 SGHDN and CDR2 FVKESK. The CDR3 totals 14 residues.

The CDR3 spells CASSPTRTSGSAGEQYF. The CDR3 nucleotides are TGTGCCAGCTCACCTACTCGGACTAGCGGGAGCGCCGGCGAGCAGTACTTC. The rearrangement uses TRBV18 and TRBJ2-7; 13 positions match TRBD2. The trim removed 3 bases at V and 6 bases at J, leaving 11 bases unmatched. Germline CDR1 KGHSH, CDR2 LQKENI. The CDR3 covers 17 residues.

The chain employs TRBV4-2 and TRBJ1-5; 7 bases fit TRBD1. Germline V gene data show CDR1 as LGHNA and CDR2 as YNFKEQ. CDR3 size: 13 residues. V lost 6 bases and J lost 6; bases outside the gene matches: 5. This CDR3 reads CASRQGVGQPQHF. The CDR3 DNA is TGTGCCAGCAGGCAGGGGGTAGGTCAGCCCCAGCATTTT.

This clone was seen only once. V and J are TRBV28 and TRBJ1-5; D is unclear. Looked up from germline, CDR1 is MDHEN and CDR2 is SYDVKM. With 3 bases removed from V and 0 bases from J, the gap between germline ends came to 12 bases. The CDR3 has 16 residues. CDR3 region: CASSFYSDHSNQPQHF. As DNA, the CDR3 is TGTGCCAGCAGTTTTTACAGTGACCATAGCAATCAGCCCCAGCATTTT.

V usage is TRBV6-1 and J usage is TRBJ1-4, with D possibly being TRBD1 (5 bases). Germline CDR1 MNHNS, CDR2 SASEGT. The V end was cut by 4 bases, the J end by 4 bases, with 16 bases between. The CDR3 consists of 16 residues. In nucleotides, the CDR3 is TGTGCCAGCAGTGCCAGGGCGGGTTGGTATAATGAAAAACTGTTTTTT. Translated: CASSARAGWYNEKLFF.